This T cell receptor beta chain is drawn from a study of vaccination and CD4 T cells after COVID-19. Study overall: Each post-COVID sample was drawn after diagnosis, and the median interval was roughly 100 days (range 35 to 161). General study results and limits: Convalescent patients' median share of reactive clones seen only post-vaccination was 85% to 90%.

The CDR3 is 17 amino acids. Trimming cost V 0 bases and J 9 bases; bases outside gene matches: 10. The germline V gene encodes CDR1 MGHRA and CDR2 YSYEKL. With the Oncomine TCR Beta short-read assay, DNA from cultured CD4+ T cells was sequenced. Each CDR3 protein is one row after TCRdb ran MiXCR on the PCR reads. Here the sample spans 7,000 or so distinct CDR3 sequences, around 42% being singletons. On this clonotype itself: No antigen is known for it.

Treatment in this sample: approximately nine-day PBMC culture with coronavirus spike peptide pools or control peptides (ViraFEST assay). CD4+ T cells that came from the unexposed donor were collected before the COVID-19 pandemic (2011-2018). V and J are TRBV4-1 and TRBJ1-6; TRBD1 matches 8 bases. Material: CD4+ T cells from blood, cultured in vitro. This TCR was sampled from a human donor in good health. The CDR3 is CASSQEADRVSISPLHF. In DNA, the CDR3 is TGCGCCAGCAGCCAAGAAGCGGACAGGGTTTCGATTTCACCCCTCCACTTT.